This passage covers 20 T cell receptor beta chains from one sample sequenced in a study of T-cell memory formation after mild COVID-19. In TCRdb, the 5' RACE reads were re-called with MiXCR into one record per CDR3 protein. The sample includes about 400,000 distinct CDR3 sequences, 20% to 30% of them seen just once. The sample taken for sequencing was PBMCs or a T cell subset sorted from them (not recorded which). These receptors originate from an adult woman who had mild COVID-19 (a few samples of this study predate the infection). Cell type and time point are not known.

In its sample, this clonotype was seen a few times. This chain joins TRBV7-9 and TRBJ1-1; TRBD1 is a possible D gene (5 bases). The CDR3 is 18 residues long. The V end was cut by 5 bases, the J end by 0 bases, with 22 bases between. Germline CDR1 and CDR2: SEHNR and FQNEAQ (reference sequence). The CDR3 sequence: CASSPPHGAEVMNTEAFF. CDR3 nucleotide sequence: TGTGCCAGCAGCCCCCCGCACGGGGCCGAGGTAATGAACACTGAAGCTTTCTTT. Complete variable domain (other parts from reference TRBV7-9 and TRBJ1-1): DTGVSQNPRHKITKRGQNVTFRCDPISEHNRLYWYRQTLGQGPEFLTYFQNEAQLEKSRLLSDRFSAERPKGSFSTLEIQRTEQGDSAMYLCASSPPHGAEVMNTEAFFGQGTRLTVV.

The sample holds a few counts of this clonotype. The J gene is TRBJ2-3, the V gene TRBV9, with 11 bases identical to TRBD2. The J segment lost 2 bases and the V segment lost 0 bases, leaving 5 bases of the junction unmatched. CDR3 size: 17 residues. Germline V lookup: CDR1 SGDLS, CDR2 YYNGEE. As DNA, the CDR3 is TGTGCCAGCAGCGTAGCGCTAGCGGGGGGCCCCACAGATACGCAGTATTTT. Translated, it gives CASSVALAGGPTDTQYF.

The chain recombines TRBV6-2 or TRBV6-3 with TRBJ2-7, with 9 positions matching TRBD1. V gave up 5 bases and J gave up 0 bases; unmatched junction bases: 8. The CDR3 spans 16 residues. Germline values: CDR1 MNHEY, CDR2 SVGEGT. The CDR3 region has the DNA TGTGCCAGCAGTGCCCCTGGACAGGGGAGCTCCTACGAGCAGTACTTC. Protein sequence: CASSAPGQGSSYEQYF.

CDR3 amino acids: CASSYLAGTYNEQFF. The DNA of the CDR3 is TGTGCCAGCAGTTACCTAGCGGGAACCTACAATGAGCAGTTCTTC. The gene calls are TRBV6-2 or TRBV6-3 and TRBJ2-1, with 9 bases aligning to TRBD2. This CDR3 comprises 15 residues. CDR1 and CDR2 (germline): MNHEY, SVGEGT. The J segment lost 2 bases and the V segment lost 2 bases, leaving 1 base of the junction unmatched.

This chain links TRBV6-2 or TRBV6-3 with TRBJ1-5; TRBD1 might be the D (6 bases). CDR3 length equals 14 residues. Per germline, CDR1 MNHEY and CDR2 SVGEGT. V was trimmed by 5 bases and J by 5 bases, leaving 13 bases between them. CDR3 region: CASSDRTVDQPQHF. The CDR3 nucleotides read TGTGCCAGCAGTGACCGGACAGTGGATCAGCCCCAGCATTTT.

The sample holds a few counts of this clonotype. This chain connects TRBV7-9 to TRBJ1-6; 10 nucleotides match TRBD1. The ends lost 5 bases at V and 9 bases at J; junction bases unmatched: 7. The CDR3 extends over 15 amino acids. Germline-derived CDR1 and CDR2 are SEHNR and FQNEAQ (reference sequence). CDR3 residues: CASSPSGQGLSPLHF. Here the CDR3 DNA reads TGTGCCAGCAGCCCGTCGGGACAGGGGCTTTCACCCCTCCACTTT.

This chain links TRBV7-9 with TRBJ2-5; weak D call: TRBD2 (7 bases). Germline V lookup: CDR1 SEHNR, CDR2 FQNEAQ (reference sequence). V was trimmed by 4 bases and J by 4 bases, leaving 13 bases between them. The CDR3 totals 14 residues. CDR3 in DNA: TGTGCCAGCAGCTCTGGGGGGGCCGGAGAGACCCAGTACTTC. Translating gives CASSSGGAGETQYF.

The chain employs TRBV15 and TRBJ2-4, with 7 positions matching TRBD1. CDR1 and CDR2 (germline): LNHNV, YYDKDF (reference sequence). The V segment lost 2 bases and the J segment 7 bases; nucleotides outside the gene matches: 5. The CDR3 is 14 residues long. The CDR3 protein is CATSRPTGSNIQYF. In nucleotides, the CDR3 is TGTGCCACCAGCAGACCGACAGGGTCCAACATTCAGTACTTC.

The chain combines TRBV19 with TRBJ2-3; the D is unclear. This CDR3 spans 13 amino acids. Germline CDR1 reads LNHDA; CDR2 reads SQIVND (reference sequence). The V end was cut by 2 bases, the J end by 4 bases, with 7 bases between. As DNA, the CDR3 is TGTGCCAGTAGTATATCCCCCGCAGATACGCAGTATTTT. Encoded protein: CASSISPADTQYF. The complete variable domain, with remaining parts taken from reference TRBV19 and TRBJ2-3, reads DGGITQSPKYLFRKEGQNVTLSCEQNLNHDAMYWYRQDPGQGLRLIYYSQIVNDFQKGDIAEGYSVSREKKESFPLTVTSAQKNPTAFYLCASSISPADTQYFGPGTRLTVL.

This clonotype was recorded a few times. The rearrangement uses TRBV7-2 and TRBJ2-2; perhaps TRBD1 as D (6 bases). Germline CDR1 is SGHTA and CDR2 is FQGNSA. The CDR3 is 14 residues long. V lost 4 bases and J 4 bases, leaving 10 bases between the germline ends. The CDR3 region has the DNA TGTGCCAGCAGCTCGGGGACATTCACCGGGGAGCTGTTTTTT. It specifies CASSSGTFTGELFF.

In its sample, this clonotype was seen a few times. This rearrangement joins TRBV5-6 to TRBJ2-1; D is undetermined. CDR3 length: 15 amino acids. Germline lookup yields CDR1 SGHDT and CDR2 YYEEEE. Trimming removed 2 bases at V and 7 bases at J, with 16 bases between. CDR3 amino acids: CASSFPRASENEQFF. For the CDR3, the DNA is TGTGCCAGCAGCTTCCCCCGGGCCTCCGAGAATGAGCAGTTCTTC.

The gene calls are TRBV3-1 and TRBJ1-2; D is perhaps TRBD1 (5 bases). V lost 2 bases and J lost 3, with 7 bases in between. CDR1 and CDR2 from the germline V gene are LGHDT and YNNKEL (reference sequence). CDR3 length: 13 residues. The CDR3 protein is CASSQRGDYGYTF. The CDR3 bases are TGTGCCAGCAGCCAACGGGGGGACTATGGCTACACCTTC.

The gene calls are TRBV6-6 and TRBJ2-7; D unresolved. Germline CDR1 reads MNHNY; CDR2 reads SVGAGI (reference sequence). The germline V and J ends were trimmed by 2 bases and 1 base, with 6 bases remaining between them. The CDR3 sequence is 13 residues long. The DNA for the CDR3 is TGTGCCAGCAGTTACAGGCCTTCCTACGAGCAGTACTTC. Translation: CASSYRPSYEQYF.

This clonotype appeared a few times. The CDR3 region is CASSGEFRTDEQYF. CDR3 DNA: TGCGCCAGCAGCGGGGAGTTCCGAACAGACGAGCAGTACTTC. V gene TRBV5-1 combines with J gene TRBJ2-7; TRBD2 might be the D (5 bases). The CDR3 is made up of 14 amino acids. Germline CDR1 and CDR2: SGHRS and YFSETQ. V was trimmed by 4 bases and J by 5 bases, leaving 16 bases between them. The entire variable domain, with the rest obtained from reference TRBV5-1 and TRBJ2-7, is as follows: KAGVTQTPRYLIKTRGQQVTLSCSPISGHRSVSWYQQTPGQGLQFLFEYFSETQRNKGNFPGRFSGRQFSNSRSEMNVSTLELGDSALYLCASSGEFRTDEQYFGPGTRLTVT.

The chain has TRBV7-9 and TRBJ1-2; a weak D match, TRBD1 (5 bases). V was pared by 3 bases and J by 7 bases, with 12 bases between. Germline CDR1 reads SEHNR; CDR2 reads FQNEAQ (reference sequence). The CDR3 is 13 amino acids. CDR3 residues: CASSFKGQGGYTF. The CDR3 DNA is TGTGCCAGCAGCTTTAAGGGTCAGGGTGGCTACACCTTC.

The CDR3 nucleotides read TGTGCCAGCAGTTTATCCCGATACGGCGGGAGGGGGTCCTACGAGCAGTACTTC. This gives the protein CASSLSRYGGRGSYEQYF. The chain is built from TRBV27 and TRBJ2-7; 9 nucleotides line up with TRBD2. The V gene end was trimmed by 0 bases and the J gene end by 1 base; junction bases not matched to a gene: 10. There are 18 residues in the CDR3. CDR1 is MNHEY and CDR2 is SMNVEV in the germline V gene (reference sequence).

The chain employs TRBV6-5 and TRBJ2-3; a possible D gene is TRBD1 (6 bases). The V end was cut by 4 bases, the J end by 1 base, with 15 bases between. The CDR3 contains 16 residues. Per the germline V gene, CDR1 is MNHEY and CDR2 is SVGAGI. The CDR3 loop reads CASSSLGAVGTDTQYF. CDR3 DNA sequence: TGTGCCAGCAGTTCCCTGGGGGCAGTGGGCACAGATACGCAGTATTTT.

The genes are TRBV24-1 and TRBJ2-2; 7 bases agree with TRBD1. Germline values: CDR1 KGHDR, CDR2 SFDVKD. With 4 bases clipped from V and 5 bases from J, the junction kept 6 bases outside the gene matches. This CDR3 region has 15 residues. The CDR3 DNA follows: TGTGCCACCAGTGACCCGACAGGGAAAACCGGGGAGCTGTTTTTT. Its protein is CATSDPTGKTGELFF.

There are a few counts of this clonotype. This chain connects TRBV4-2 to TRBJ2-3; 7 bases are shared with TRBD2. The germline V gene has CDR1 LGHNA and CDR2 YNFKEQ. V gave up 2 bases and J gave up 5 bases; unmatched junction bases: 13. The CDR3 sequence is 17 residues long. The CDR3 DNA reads TGTGCCAGCAGCCAACTACCGGCCAGCGGGGAGGAAGATACGCAGTATTTT. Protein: CASSQLPASGEEDTQYF.

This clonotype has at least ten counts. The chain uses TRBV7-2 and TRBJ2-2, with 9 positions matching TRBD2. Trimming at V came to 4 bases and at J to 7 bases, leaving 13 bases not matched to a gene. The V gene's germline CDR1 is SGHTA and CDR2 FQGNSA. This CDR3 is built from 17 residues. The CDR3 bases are TGTGCCAGCAGCTCAGGGGCCTTAGCGGGAGTAGACGGGGAGCTGTTTTTT. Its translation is CASSSGALAGVDGELFF.